This TCR beta chain came from a study of T cells in Graves' hyperthyroidism and ophthalmopathy. TCR beta CDR3 sequences were amplified from RNA transcripts. With the HTBI primer set, the TCR CDR3 went through a first round of RT-PCR. TCRdb called the multiplex PCR reads again in MiXCR, with one record for every CDR3 protein. The table has about 290,000 distinct CDR3 sequences, 13% seen once. This clonotype was detected many times. The sample consisted of blood. This sequence was found in a woman aged 25 to 45 with Graves' hyperthyroidism that later progressed to Graves' ophthalmopathy.

The CDR3 sequence: CASSPEQGGYYEQYF. In DNA, the CDR3 is TGTGCCAGCAGCCCGGAACAAGGGGGGTACTACGAGCAGTACTTC. The V gene is TRBV7-3, the J gene TRBJ2-7, with D perhaps matching TRBD1 or TRBD2 (6 bases each). V shed 5 bases and J shed 3 bases, with 17 bases lying between them. The CDR3 runs to 15 residues. Looked up from germline, CDR1 is SGHTA and CDR2 is FQGTGA.